This T cell receptor (beta chain) is drawn from a study of vaccination effects on CD4 cells after COVID-19. Study overall: All study participants received two doses of BNT162b2 or mRNA-1273 vaccine.

The assay was immunoSEQ multiplex PCR, and TCRdb's table has in-frame clones only and misses some. The table records about 79,000 clones, roughly 74% of them present only once. Expansion with viral peptide pools was applied to antigen-specific CD4+ T cells by the ViraFEST assay prior to sequencing. CD4+ T cells were isolated after around 10 days of culture. Vaccinated participants had no history of SARS-CoV-2 infection and tested negative for nucleocapsid antibodies. Study-wide points: Few convalescent patients were included, and no early post-infection timepoints were sampled.

There are 13 residues in the CDR3. V was trimmed by 5 bases and J by 8 bases, leaving 15 bases between them. About this clone itself: Its target is unknown.

The rearrangement uses TRBV12-3 or TRBV12-4 and TRBJ2-5, with a weak D call TRBD1 (7 bases). Sequencing used CD4+ T cells from PBMCs cultured with HCoV-229E spike peptides, obtained before COVID-19 vaccination. This receptor was identified in a human donor who received a COVID-19 vaccine. CDR3 region: CASSGFQGGTQYF. CDR3 DNA: TGTGCCAGCAGTGGGTTCCAGGGGGGAACCCAGTACTTC.